This T cell receptor (beta chain) is drawn from a study of regulatory T cells in long-lasting Graves disease. The wider study: With positive TSH receptor antibodies and over 5 years of antithyroid drugs, Graves' disease was considered persistent. Points from the study as a whole: TCR diversity was lower in persistent than newly diagnosed Graves' disease. Persistent patients shared more public clonotypes (under 3,000) than newly diagnosed patients (roughly 960). Persistent disease was characterized by preferential usage of TRBV28, TRBJ1-2 and TRBJ2-5.

Indicated time point: persistent/refractory GD, antithyroid drugs over 5 years with positive TRAb. Making the TCR library involved RNA that had been extracted from PBMCs. Arm-PCR of CDR3 regions with iRepertoire HTBI primers generated TCR beta libraries. Each CDR3 protein is one row after TCRdb ran MiXCR on the multiplex PCR reads. The table includes under 500,000 distinct CDR3 sequences, around 21% detected once. Germline CDR1 reads LNHDA; CDR2 reads SQIVND (reference sequence). There are 16 residues in the CDR3. V dropped 3 bases and J dropped 3 bases, with 16 bases sitting between them. Concerning this clonotype: Its antigen is not known.

Sequenced here: peripheral blood mononuclear cells (PBMCs), sampled when the disease was refractory, from a patient treated with antithyroid drugs. The clonotype was recovered from a female donor with Graves disease. This chain joins TRBV19 and TRBJ2-3, with a tentative D call TRBD2 (6 bases). CDR3 nucleotides: TGTGCCAGTAGTATCAGGGCGGGGACCCATACAGATACGCAGTATTTT. This gives the protein CASSIRAGTHTDTQYF.